Presented here are 29 T cell receptor beta chains from one specimen sequenced in a study of blood T cell repertoires in COVID-19. Sequencing used immunoSEQ multiplex PCR; TCRdb keeps in-frame clones, though not all of them. This repertoire shows under 250,000 clones, more than 80% found once; its top ten account for roughly 2.7%. The sequenced sample was peripheral blood. The receptors stem from a man aged 30 to 45 with COVID-19, enrolled during active disease.

The V gene is TRBV24-1, the J gene TRBJ2-2; TRBD1 matches at 10 bases. There are 15 residues in the CDR3. Trimming removed 4 bases from V and 4 bases from J; junction bases left unmatched: 2. CDR1 is KGHDR, CDR2 SFDVKD, per germline. As DNA, the CDR3 is TGTGCCACCAGTGACGACAGGGGGCTCACCGGGGAGCTGTTTTTT. Translated: CATSDDRGLTGELFF.

This chain links TRBV21-1 with TRBJ1-1. TRBV21-1 is a pseudogene. This CDR3 has 16 amino acids. The CDR3 reads CASSKVTGPMNTEAFF. The CDR3 nucleotides read TGTGCCAGCAGCAAAGTAACCGGTCCCATGAACACTGAAGCTTTCTTT.

V and J are TRBV5-5 and TRBJ1-3; a weak D match, TRBD1 (6 bases). CDR1 is SGHKS and CDR2 is YYEKEE in the germline V gene (reference sequence). The V and J ends lost 0 bases and 4 bases respectively, with 11 bases between them. The CDR3 is made up of 15 amino acids. CDR3 loop: CASSLDTGTGNTIYF. Written as DNA, the CDR3 is TGTGCCAGCAGCTTGGACACAGGGACCGGAAACACCATATATTTT.

The chain joins TRBV10-3 to TRBJ2-3; 8 bases line up with TRBD2. Trimming at V came to 8 bases and at J to 2 bases, leaving 15 bases not matched to a gene. CDR3 length equals 17 residues. CDR1 is ENHRY and CDR2 is SYGVKD in the germline V gene. The chain's CDR3 is CAIHPGGLSTITDTQYF. The CDR3, as DNA: TGTGCCATCCATCCGGGAGGGTTATCTACAATCACAGATACGCAGTATTTT.

The chain employs TRBV5-5 and TRBJ1-5; D is unresolved. This CDR3 region has 15 residues. CDR1 SGHKS and CDR2 YYEKEE come from the germline V gene (reference sequence). V was trimmed by 0 bases and J by 2 bases, leaving 9 bases between them. The CDR3 region is CASSLAGSGNQPQHF. The CDR3, as DNA: TGTGCCAGCAGCTTGGCCGGGTCCGGCAATCAGCCCCAGCATTTT.

The chain couples TRBV27 to TRBJ1-5, with D tentatively TRBD1 (6 bases). Trimming stripped 5 bases from V and 4 bases from J, with 9 bases between. The CDR3 loop spans 13 amino acids. Germline V gene data show CDR1 as MNHEY and CDR2 as SMNVEV (reference sequence). This CDR3 reads CASSRTVNQPQHF. The CDR3, as DNA: TGTGCCAGCAGTCGGACAGTTAATCAGCCCCAGCATTTT.

The chain has TRBV2 and TRBJ1-3; 9 bases are shared with TRBD1. The CDR3 covers 12 residues. The germline gives CDR1 SNHLY, CDR2 FYNNEI. Losses at the gene ends were 6 bases for V and 16 bases for J; bases not matched to a gene: 10. CDR3: CASRQDRGSRYF. DNA for the CDR3: TGTGCCAGCAGACAAGACAGGGGGTCTAGGTATTTT.

The V and J genes are TRBV5-1 and TRBJ1-1; D ambiguous. The CDR3 sequence is 14 residues long. V was cut by 4 bases and J by 7 bases, with 17 bases left in between. The germline gives CDR1 SGHRS, CDR2 YFSETQ. This CDR3 is CASSPLTTQIEAFF. The CDR3 DNA reads TGCGCCAGCAGCCCCCTTACAACACAGATTGAAGCTTTCTTT.

The CDR3 nucleotides read TGTGCCAGCAGTTACTCCAGGACAGCCCTGAACACTGAAGCTTTCTTT. Its protein is CASSYSRTALNTEAFF. V and J are TRBV6-5 and TRBJ1-1; tentative D call: TRBD1 (6 bases). Trimming shortened V by 0 bases and J by 0 bases, and 11 bases separated the two germline ends. CDR1 MNHEY and CDR2 SVGAGI come from the germline V gene. This CDR3 has 16 residues.

The chain has TRBV7-3 and TRBJ2-1; 10 bases line up with TRBD1. The trim removed 4 bases at V and 7 bases at J, leaving 7 bases unmatched. Germline V gene data show CDR1 as SGHTA and CDR2 as FQGTGA. The CDR3 spans 15 residues. CDR3 loop: CASSSWDRGGNEQFF. CDR3 nucleotide sequence: TGTGCCAGCAGCTCCTGGGACAGGGGTGGTAATGAGCAGTTCTTC.

The chain has TRBV27 and TRBJ2-3, with TRBD2 identical over 9 bases. Trimming removed 3 bases from V and 3 bases from J; junction bases left unmatched: 13. CDR1 and CDR2 from the germline V gene are MNHEY and SMNVEV (reference sequence). The CDR3 is made up of 18 amino acids. CDR3 loop: CASSFLAGVSGGTDTQYF. In DNA, the CDR3 is TGTGCCAGCAGTTTCCTTGCGGGTGTTAGCGGGGGAACAGATACGCAGTATTTT.

The chain recombines TRBV6-7 with TRBJ1-1, with TRBD1 identical over 10 bases. TRBV6-7 is an ORF, and what it does is uncertain. The CDR3 length is 16 residues. Unmatched junction bases numbered 8, after V lost 4 bases and J lost 3 bases. As DNA, the CDR3 is TGTGCCAGCAGTTCTGGACAGGGGGGCGCGGACACTGAAGCTTTCTTT. Translated: CASSSGQGGADTEAFF.

This sequence joins TRBV10-3 and TRBJ2-5, with a tentative D call TRBD1 (5 bases). This CDR3 spans 15 amino acids. The germline gives CDR1 ENHRY, CDR2 SYGVKD. V was clipped by 7 bases and J by 3 bases, with 18 bases between them. The CDR3 loop reads CAINSRGQREETQYF. Written as DNA, the CDR3 is TGTGCCATCAATTCGCGTGGACAAAGGGAAGAGACCCAGTACTTC.

The chain couples TRBV5-4 to TRBJ2-3; TRBD2 might be the D (6 bases). V lost 4 bases to trimming and J lost 8 bases, with 17 bases between them. The CDR3 loop spans 14 amino acids. Germline V gives CDR1 SGHNT, CDR2 YYREEE (reference sequence). CDR3 coding DNA: TGTGCCAGCAGCCCGGACTATGCCGGGAGTACGCAGTATTTT. Translating gives CASSPDYAGSTQYF.

Note on this clone: This CDR3 is also generated by other DNA sequences in the sample. The J gene is TRBJ2-2, the V gene TRBV18, with D uncertain. Germline CDR1 KGHSH, CDR2 LQKENI. The CDR3 is made up of 14 amino acids. V lost 1 base, J lost 4 bases, and 7 bases lay in between. The CDR3 loop is CASSPRAGTGELFF. The CDR3 region has the DNA TGTGCCAGCTCACCACGGGCTGGCACCGGGGAGCTGTTTTTT.

The V gene is TRBV12-5, the J gene TRBJ1-1; possibly TRBD1 for D (6 bases). There are 14 residues in the CDR3. CDR1 LGHNT and CDR2 FRNRAP come from the germline V gene. V lost 1 base, J lost 3 bases, and 9 bases lay in between. In nucleotides, the CDR3 is TGTGCTAGTGGTTTGGGGACAGAGTACACTGAAGCTTTCTTT. This codes for CASGLGTEYTEAFF.

This sequence joins TRBV7-2 and TRBJ1-2; D is unresolved. This CDR3 comprises 14 residues. Germline-derived CDR1 and CDR2 are SGHTA and FQGNSA. The V end was cut by 1 base, the J end by 4 bases, with 10 bases between. CDR3 DNA sequence: TGTGCCAGCAGCTTAGTTGAGGCGGTCTATGGCTACACCTTC. Translating it yields CASSLVEAVYGYTF. Filled out from reference TRBV7-2 and TRBJ1-2, the complete variable domain reads GAGVSQSPSNKVTEKGKDVELRCDPISGHTALYWYRQSLGQGLEFLIYFQGNSAPDKSGLPSDRFSAERTGGSVSTLTIQRTQQEDSAVYLCASSLVEAVYGYTFGSGTRLTVV.

This chain joins TRBV28 and TRBJ2-3; TRBD1 matches 12 bases. The V gene's germline CDR1 is MDHEN and CDR2 SYDVKM. J gave up 0 bases and V 5 bases, and 12 bases lay outside the gene matches. The CDR3 is made up of 19 amino acids. The CDR3 sequence is CASSPGTGGISGSTDTQYF. In nucleotides, the CDR3 is TGTGCCAGCAGTCCCGGGACAGGGGGCATTAGCGGGAGCACAGATACGCAGTATTTT.

The genes are TRBV6-1 and TRBJ1-5; possible D gene TRBD1, 5 bases. V lost 4 bases and J lost 2, with 18 bases in between. Germline assignment: CDR1 MNHNS and CDR2 SASEGT. This CDR3 spans 17 amino acids. CDR3 in DNA: TGTGCCAGCAGTGCCTATACTCCAGGGTATGGCAATCAGCCCCAGCATTTT. This encodes CASSAYTPGYGNQPQHF.

V usage is TRBV5-1 and J usage is TRBJ2-3, with D tentatively TRBD2 (5 bases). CDR1 and CDR2 from the germline V gene are SGHRS and YFSETQ. The CDR3 spans 14 residues. Trimming shortened V by 5 bases and J by 1 base, and 11 bases separated the two germline ends. The CDR3 coding sequence is TGCGCCAGCAGAAGGGCAGCGGGCACAGATACGCAGTATTTT. Translating it yields CASRRAAGTDTQYF.

The rearrangement uses TRBV24-1 and TRBJ1-2; 11 nucleotides agree with TRBD1. The V segment lost 2 bases and the J segment 8 bases; nucleotides outside the gene matches: 3. The CDR3 runs to 14 residues. CDR1 and CDR2 from the germline V gene are KGHDR and SFDVKD. CDR3 in amino acids: CATSDSRDRGGYTF. CDR3 coding DNA: TGTGCCACCAGTGATTCGAGGGACAGGGGGGGCTACACCTTC.

The chain couples TRBV6-5 to TRBJ1-1, with a possible D match to TRBD1 (5 bases). Germline V gene lookup returns CDR1 MNHEY and CDR2 SVGAGI. Trimming stripped 6 bases from V and 1 base from J, with 9 bases between. The CDR3 length is 13 residues. CDR3 loop: CASRGRENTEAFF. As DNA, the CDR3 is TGTGCCAGCAGGGGCAGGGAGAACACTGAAGCTTTCTTT.

The V call is TRBV5-1, the J call TRBJ1-1; D is undetermined. Germline-derived CDR1 and CDR2 are SGHRS and YFSETQ. CDR3 length equals 14 residues. V lost 1 base to trimming and J lost 6 bases, with 13 bases between them. The CDR3 spells CASSLTGSIPEAFF. The CDR3 DNA reads TGCGCCAGCAGCTTGACGGGGTCGATACCTGAAGCTTTCTTT.

The chain combines TRBV3-1 (or the pseudogene TRBV3-2) with TRBJ1-5, with 7 positions matching TRBD1. V lost 3 bases to trimming and J lost 3 bases; unmatched junction nucleotides: 5. Per the germline V gene, CDR1 is LGHDT and CDR2 is YNNKEL (reference sequence). The CDR3 is made up of 15 amino acids. The CDR3 DNA reads as TGTGCCAGCAGCCAGAAGGGGGCTGTCAATCAGCCCCAGCATTTT. It specifies CASSQKGAVNQPQHF.

The rearrangement links TRBV5-4 to TRBJ2-4; tentative D call: TRBD2 (7 bases). Germline CDR1 and CDR2: SGHNT and YYREEE (reference sequence). Trimming took off 0 bases at V and 3 bases at J, with 13 bases between the two ends. The length of the CDR3 is 16 residues. The CDR3 region has the DNA TGTGCCAGCAGCTTGGGGGCAGGGGAGGGCAAAAACATTCAGTACTTC. Its translation: CASSLGAGEGKNIQYF.

The chain employs TRBV4-1 and TRBJ1-3; possibly TRBD1 for D (6 bases). V shed 2 bases and J shed 7 bases, with 9 bases lying between them. CDR1 MGHRA and CDR2 YSYEKL come from the germline V gene. This CDR3 region has 13 residues. DNA for the CDR3: TGCGCCAGCAGCCAATGGGGGCGTAACACCATATATTTT. It yields the protein CASSQWGRNTIYF.

The J gene is TRBJ2-5, the V gene TRBV2, with 7 bases lining up with TRBD1. CDR1 SNHLY and CDR2 FYNNEI come from the germline V gene. J lost 6 bases, V lost 2 bases, and 12 bases had no gene match. The CDR3 is made up of 16 amino acids. The CDR3: CASSERETGWSQTQYF. The DNA of the CDR3 is TGTGCCAGCAGTGAAAGGGAGACAGGGTGGTCGCAGACCCAGTACTTC.

V and J are TRBV5-8 and TRBJ2-7; D gene ambiguous. The V gene lost 4 bases and the J gene lost 7 bases, with 15 bases spanning the gap. There are 13 residues in the CDR3. Per germline, CDR1 SGHTS and CDR2 YDEGEE. As DNA, the CDR3 is TGTGCCAGCAGCGCCACCTCGAGATGGGAGCAGTACTTC. Translation: CASSATSRWEQYF.

This clone occurred once. The DNA of the CDR3 is TGTGCCAGCAGCCCAGAGGGACTAGCGGGACATGAGCAGTTCTTC. Encoded protein: CASSPEGLAGHEQFF. The chain joins TRBV7-8 to TRBJ2-1; 13 bases are shared with TRBD2. The CDR3 spans 15 residues. The V and J ends lost 5 bases and 8 bases, in that order; junction bases with no gene match: 6. CDR1 SGHVS and CDR2 FQNEAQ come from the germline V gene.